One and the same sample provided the 5 T cell receptor beta chains below, sequenced in a study of cytomegalovirus exposure and HLA in healthy donors. Primers included in the PCR were 60 Vbeta and 13 Jbeta primers. TCRdb keeps only in-frame clones here, not all; method: immunoSEQ multiplex PCR. The sample totals roughly 45,000 clones. The specimen sequenced was PBMCs. The receptors here all came from a woman aged 25-40 years in good health and CMV-seronegative.

The chain couples TRBV6-5 to TRBJ1-1; D is unclear. The ends were cut back, 4 bases at V and 8 bases at J, with 17 bases in the middle. This CDR3 has 14 residues. Per germline, CDR1 MNHEY and CDR2 SVGAGI. The CDR3 region is CASSSRSPSGEAFF. CDR3 in DNA: TGTGCCAGCAGTTCCCGATCCCCCTCGGGAGAAGCTTTCTTT.

The V gene is TRBV7-9, the J gene TRBJ2-7, with D perhaps TRBD1 (6 bases). Looked up from germline, CDR1 is SEHNR and CDR2 is FQNEAQ (reference sequence). With 5 bases removed from V and 2 bases from J, the gap between germline ends came to 19 bases. The CDR3 runs 16 residues. CDR3 nucleotides: TGTGCCAGCAGCGACGCGCAGGGGAGCCTTACCTACGAGCAGTACTTC. Translating it yields CASSDAQGSLTYEQYF.

The chain employs TRBV4-2 and TRBJ2-1; 7 bases are a match to TRBD1. CDR1 and CDR2 from the germline V gene are LGHNA and YNFKEQ. V trimming: 4 bases; J trimming: 1 base; junction bases outside the gene matches: 4. The CDR3 spans 15 residues. CDR3 in amino acids: CASSPDRASYNEQFF. CDR3 bases: TGTGCCAGCAGCCCAGACAGGGCATCCTACAATGAGCAGTTCTTC.

The CDR3 bases are TGTGCCAGCAGTCTTCATCAGCCCCAGCATTTT. Protein: CASSLHQPQHF. The V gene is TRBV28, the J gene TRBJ1-5; D unresolved. Germline-derived CDR1 and CDR2 are MDHEN and SYDVKM. The CDR3 sequence is 11 residues long. The V gene lost 5 bases and the J gene lost 5 bases, with 4 bases spanning the gap. The variable domain in full, completed from reference TRBV28 and TRBJ1-5, reads DVKVTQSSRYLVKRTGEKVFLECVQDMDHENMFWYRQDPGLGLRLIYFSYDVKMKEKGDIPEGYSVSREKKERFSLILESASTNQTSMYLCASSLHQPQHFGDGTRLSIL.

This rearrangement joins TRBV30 to TRBJ2-7; D remains ambiguous. CDR1 GTSNPN and CDR2 SVGIG come from the germline V gene (reference sequence). The CDR3 runs 12 residues. Trimming pared 2 bases from V and 1 base from J, leaving 6 bases between. DNA for the CDR3: TGTGCCTGGAGTCGAGCGTCCTACGAGCAGTACTTC. It translates to CAWSRASYEQYF.